This paragraph reports one T cell receptor (beta chain). The antigen remains unidentified. The authors ran a second PCR of about 6 to 11 cycles using a sample-barcoded 5' primer and a J-beta primer mix. TCRdb used MiXCR to reprocess the 5' RACE reads, holding one entry per CDR3 protein. The top ten hold approximately 10% of the sample, which has around 1.5 million distinct CDR3 sequences, 30% to 40% seen once. V lost 3 bases and J 5 bases, leaving 13 bases between the germline ends. The CDR3 has 15 amino acids. Per the germline V gene, CDR1 is SGHVS and CDR2 is FQNEAQ. The sample is drawn from a study of blood T cells in healthy people across ages. Study-level findings and limits: Both naive CD4+ cell counts and diversity were greater in long-lived donors than in aged donors. Calculation of diversity from one million T cells yielded estimates considered to be underestimates.

J is TRBJ2-2 and V is TRBV7-8, with unresolved D. This receptor was identified in a woman under 40 in good health. The specimen was blood. This chain's CDR3 is CASSFGEKGTGELFF. DNA of the CDR3: TGTGCCAGCAGCTTTGGGGAAAAAGGAACCGGGGAGCTGTTTTTT.